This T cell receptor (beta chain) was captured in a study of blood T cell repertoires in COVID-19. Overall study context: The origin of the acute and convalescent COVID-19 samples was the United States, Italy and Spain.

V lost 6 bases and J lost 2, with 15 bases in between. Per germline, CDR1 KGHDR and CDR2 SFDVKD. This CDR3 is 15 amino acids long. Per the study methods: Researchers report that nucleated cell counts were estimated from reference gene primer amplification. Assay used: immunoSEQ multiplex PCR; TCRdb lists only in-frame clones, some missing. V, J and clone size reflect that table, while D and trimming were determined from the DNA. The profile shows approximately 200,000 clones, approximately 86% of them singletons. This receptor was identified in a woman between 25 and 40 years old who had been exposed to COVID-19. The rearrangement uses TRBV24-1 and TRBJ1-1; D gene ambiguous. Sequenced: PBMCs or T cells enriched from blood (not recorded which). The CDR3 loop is CATSRGVEENTEAFF. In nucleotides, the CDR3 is TGTGCCACCAGTCGAGGAGTCGAAGAAAACACTGAAGCTTTCTTT.